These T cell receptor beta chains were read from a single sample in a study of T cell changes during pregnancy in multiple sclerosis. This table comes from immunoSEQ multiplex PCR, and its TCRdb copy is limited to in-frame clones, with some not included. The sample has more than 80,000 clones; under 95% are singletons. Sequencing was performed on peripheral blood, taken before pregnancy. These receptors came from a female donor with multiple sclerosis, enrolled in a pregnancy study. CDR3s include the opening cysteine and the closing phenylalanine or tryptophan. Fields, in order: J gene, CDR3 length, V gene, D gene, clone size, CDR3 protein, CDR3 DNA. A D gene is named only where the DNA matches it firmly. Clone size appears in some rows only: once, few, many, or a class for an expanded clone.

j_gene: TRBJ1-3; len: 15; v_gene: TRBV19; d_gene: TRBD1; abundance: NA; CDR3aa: CASSIGRQGGNTIYF; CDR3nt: TGTGCCAGTAGTATCGGTAGACAGGGAGGAAACACCATATATTTT
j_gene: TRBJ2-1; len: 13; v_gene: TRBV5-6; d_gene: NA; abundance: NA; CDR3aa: CASSKLDLGEQFF; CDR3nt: TGTGCCAGCAGCAAACTAGATCTCGGCGAGCAGTTCTTC
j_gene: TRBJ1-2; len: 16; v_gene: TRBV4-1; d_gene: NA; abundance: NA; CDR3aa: CASSQDRMQDNYGYTF; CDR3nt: TGCGCCAGCAGCCAAGATCGCATGCAGGATAACTATGGCTACACCTTC
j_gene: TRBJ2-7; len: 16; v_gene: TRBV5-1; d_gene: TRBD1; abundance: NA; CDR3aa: CASSLNRDRVIYEQYF; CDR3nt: TGCGCCAGCAGCTTAAACCGGGACAGGGTAATCTACGAGCAGTACTTC
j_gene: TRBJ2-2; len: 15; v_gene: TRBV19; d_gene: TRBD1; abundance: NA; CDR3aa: CASRITGEGAGELFF; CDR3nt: TGTGCCAGTAGAATTACAGGGGAAGGGGCCGGGGAGCTGTTTTTT
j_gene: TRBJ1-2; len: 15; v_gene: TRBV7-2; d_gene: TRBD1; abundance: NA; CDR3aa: CASSLGGQGARGYTF; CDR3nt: TGTGCCAGCAGCCTCGGGGGCCAGGGGGCGCGGGGCTACACCTTC
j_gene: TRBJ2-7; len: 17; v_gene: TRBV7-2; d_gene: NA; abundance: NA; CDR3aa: CASSLEGVRTGSYEQYF; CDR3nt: TGTGCCAGCAGCTTAGAGGGGGTGCGCACAGGGAGCTACGAGCAGTACTTC
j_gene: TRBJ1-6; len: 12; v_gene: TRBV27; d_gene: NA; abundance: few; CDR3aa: CASSRDNSPLHF; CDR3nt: TGTGCCAGCAGTCGCGATAATTCACCCCTCCACTTT
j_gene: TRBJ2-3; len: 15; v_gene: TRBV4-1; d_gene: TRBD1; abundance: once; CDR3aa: CASSRGQFSTDTQYF; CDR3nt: TGCGCCAGCAGCCGGGGACAGTTTAGCACAGATACGCAGTATTTT
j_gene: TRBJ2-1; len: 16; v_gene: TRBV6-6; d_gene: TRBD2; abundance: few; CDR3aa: CASSYSRRGGRNEQFF; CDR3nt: TGTGCCAGCAGTTACTCGAGGCGGGGGGGCCGCAATGAGCAGTTCTTC
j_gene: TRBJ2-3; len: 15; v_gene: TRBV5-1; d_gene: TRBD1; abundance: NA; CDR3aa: CASSSGDRSTDTQYF; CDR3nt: TGCGCCAGCAGCTCAGGGGACAGAAGCACAGATACGCAGTATTTT
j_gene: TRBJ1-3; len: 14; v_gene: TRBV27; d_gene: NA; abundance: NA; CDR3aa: CASSPRGAGNTIYF; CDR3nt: TGTGCCAGCAGTCCCAGGGGCGCTGGAAACACCATATATTTT
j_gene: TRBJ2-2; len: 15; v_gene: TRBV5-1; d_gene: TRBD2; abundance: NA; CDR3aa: CASSQGLAGTGELFF; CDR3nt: TGCGCCAGCAGCCAGGGACTAGCGGGGACCGGGGAGCTGTTTTTT
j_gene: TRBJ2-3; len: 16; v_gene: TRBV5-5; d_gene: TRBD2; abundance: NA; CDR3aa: CASSPRVAGDTDTQYF; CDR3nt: TGTGCCAGCAGCCCGCGGGTAGCGGGAGACACAGATACGCAGTATTTT
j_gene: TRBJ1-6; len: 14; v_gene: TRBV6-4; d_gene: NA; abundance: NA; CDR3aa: CASSTAGSNSPLHF; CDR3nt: TGTGCCAGCAGTACGGCAGGGTCTAATTCACCCCTCCACTTT
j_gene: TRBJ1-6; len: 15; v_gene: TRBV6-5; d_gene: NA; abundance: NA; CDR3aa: CASSFGLHGSMALHF; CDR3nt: TGTGCCAGCAGTTTCGGACTACACGGCTCGATGGCCCTCCACTTT
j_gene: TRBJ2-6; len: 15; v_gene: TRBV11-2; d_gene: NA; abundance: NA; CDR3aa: CASSQHISGANVLTF; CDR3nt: TGTGCCAGCAGTCAACATATATCTGGGGCCAACGTCCTGACTTTC
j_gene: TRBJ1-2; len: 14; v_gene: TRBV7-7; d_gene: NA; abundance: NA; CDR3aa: CASSLGLEVNGYTF; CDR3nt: TGTGCTAGCAGCTTAGGTTTGGAGGTCAATGGCTACACCTTC
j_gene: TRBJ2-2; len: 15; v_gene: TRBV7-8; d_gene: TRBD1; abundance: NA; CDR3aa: CASSQTTGGTGELFF; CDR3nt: TGTGCCAGCAGCCAAACGACAGGGGGCACCGGGGAGCTGTTTTTT
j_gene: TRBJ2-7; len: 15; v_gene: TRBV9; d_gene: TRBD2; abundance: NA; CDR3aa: CASSVAGGSSYEQYF; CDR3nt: TGTGCCAGCAGCGTTGCGGGAGGCTCATCCTACGAGCAGTACTTC
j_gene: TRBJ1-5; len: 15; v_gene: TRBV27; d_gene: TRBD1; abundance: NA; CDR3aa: CASSSRGQNNQPQHF; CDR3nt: TGTGCCAGCAGTTCCCGGGGACAGAACAATCAGCCCCAGCATTTT
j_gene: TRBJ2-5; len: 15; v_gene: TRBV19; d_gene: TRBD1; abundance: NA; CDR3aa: CASSISWDRGETQYF; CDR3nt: TGTGCCAGTAGTATTAGTTGGGACAGGGGAGAGACCCAGTACTTC
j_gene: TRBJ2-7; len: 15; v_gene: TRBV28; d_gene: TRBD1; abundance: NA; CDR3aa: CASSSPGQGPYEQYF; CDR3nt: TGTGCCAGCAGTTCCCCGGGACAGGGCCCGTACGAGCAGTACTTC
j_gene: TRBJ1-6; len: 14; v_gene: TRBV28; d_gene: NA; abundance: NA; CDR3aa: CASSRTAYNSPLHF; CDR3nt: TGTGCCAGCAGTCGGACAGCCTATAATTCACCCCTCCACTTT
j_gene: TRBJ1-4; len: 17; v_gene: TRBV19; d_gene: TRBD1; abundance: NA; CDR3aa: CASSIETGGISNEKLFF; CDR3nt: TGTGCCAGTAGTATAGAAACAGGGGGCATCTCTAATGAAAAACTGTTTTTT
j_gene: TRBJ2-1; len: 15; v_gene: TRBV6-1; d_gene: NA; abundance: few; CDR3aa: CASSEVVGESNEQFF; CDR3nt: TGTGCCAGCAGTGAAGTGGTAGGGGAAAGCAATGAGCAGTTCTTC
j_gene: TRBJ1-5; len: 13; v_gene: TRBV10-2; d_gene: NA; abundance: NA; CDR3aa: CASGDRGDQPQHF; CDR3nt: TGCGCCAGCGGAGATCGGGGTGACCAGCCCCAGCATTTT
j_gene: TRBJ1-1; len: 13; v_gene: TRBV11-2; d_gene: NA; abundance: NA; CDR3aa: CASSSGRGTEAFF; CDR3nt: TGTGCCAGCAGCAGCGGGAGGGGGACTGAAGCTTTCTTT
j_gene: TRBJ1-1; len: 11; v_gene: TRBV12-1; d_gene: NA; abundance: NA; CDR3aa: CASSPELGAFF; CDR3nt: TGTGCCAGCAGCCCGGAACTAGGGGCTTTCTTT
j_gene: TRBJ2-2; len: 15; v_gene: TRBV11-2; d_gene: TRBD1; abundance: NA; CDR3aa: CASSRRDRPTGELFF; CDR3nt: TGTGCCAGCAGCCGCCGGGACAGGCCCACCGGGGAGCTGTTTTTT
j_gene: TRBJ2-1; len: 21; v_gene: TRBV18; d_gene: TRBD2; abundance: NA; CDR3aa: CASSPSSPGRALVGSYNEQFF; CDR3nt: TGTGCCAGCTCACCGTCGTCTCCCGGGAGGGCCCTCGTTGGGTCCTACAATGAGCAGTTCTTC
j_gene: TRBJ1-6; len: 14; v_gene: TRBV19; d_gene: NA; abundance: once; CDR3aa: CASSIGRRNSPLHF; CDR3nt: TGTGCCAGTAGTATTGGCAGGAGGAATTCACCCCTCCACTTT
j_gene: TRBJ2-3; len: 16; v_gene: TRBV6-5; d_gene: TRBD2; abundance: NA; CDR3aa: CASSYERDPSTDTQYF; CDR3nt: TGTGCCAGCAGTTATGAGCGGGACCCTAGCACAGATACGCAGTATTTT
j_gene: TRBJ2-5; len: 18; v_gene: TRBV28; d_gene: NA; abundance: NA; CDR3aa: CASSSPDRYLPIQETQYF; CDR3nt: TGTGCCAGCAGTTCACCGGACAGATACCTACCTATACAAGAGACCCAGTACTTC
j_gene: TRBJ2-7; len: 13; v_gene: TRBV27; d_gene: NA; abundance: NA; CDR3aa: CASSLRNSYEQYF; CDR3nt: TGTGCCAGCAGTCTCCGAAATAGCTACGAGCAGTACTTC
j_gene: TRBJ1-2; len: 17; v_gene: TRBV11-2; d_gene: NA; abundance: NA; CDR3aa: CASSLVLGGQSYYGYTF; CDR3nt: TGTGCCAGCAGCTTAGTCCTCGGGGGGCAGAGCTACTATGGCTACACCTTC
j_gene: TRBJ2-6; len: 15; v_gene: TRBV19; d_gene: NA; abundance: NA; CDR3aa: CASSSGSSGANVLTF; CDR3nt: TGTGCCAGTAGTAGTGGGAGCTCTGGGGCCAACGTCCTGACTTTC
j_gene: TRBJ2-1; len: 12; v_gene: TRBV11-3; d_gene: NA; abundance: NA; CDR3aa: CASSINTGEQFF; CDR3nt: TGTGCCAGCAGCATAAACACGGGTGAGCAGTTCTTC
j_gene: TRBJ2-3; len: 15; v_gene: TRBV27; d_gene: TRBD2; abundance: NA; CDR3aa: CASSSVAGSTDTQYF; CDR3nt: TGTGCCAGCAGTTCCGTAGCGGGCAGCACAGATACGCAGTATTTT
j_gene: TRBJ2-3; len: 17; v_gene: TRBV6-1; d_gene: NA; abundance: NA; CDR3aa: CASSERMTALSTDTQYF; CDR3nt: TGTGCCAGCAGTGAAAGGATGACAGCTCTTAGCACAGATACGCAGTATTTT
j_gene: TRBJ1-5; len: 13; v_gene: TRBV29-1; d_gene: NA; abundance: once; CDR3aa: CSVGEGSNQPQHF; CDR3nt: TGCAGCGTTGGTGAGGGTAGCAATCAGCCCCAGCATTTT
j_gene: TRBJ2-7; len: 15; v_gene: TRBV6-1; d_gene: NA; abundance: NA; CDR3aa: CASRQETRKAYEQYF; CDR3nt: TGTGCCAGCCGACAGGAGACGCGCAAGGCCTACGAGCAGTACTTC
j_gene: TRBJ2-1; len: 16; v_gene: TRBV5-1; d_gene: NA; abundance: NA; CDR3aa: CASSLQGIPIYNEQFF; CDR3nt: TGCGCCAGCAGCTTGCAGGGAATTCCTATTTACAATGAGCAGTTCTTC
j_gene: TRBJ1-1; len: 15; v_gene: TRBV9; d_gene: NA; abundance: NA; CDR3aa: CASSPYRQLNTEAFF; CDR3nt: TGTGCCAGCAGCCCCTACCGACAGCTTAACACTGAAGCTTTCTTT
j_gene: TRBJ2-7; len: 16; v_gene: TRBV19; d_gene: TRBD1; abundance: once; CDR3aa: CASSTRFSGGRDEQYF; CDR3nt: TGTGCCAGTAGTACCCGATTCTCAGGGGGTAGGGACGAGCAGTACTTC
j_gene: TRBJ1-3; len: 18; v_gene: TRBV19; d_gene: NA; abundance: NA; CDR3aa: CASSTTSRRGSSGNTIYF; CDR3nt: TGTGCCAGTAGCACGACCTCTCGACGGGGGAGCTCTGGAAACACCATATATTTT
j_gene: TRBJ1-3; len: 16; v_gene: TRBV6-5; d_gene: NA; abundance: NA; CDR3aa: CASSYSPTGSGNTIYF; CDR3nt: TGTGCCAGCAGTTATTCACCGACAGGCTCTGGAAACACCATATATTTT
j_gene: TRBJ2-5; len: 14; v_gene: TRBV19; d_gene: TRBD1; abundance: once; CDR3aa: CASRGTGGIETQYF; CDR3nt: TGTGCCAGTAGAGGGACAGGGGGGATCGAGACCCAGTACTTC
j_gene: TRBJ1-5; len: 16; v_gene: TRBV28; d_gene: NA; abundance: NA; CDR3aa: CASSLSRGLGAQPQHF; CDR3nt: TGTGCCAGCAGTTTGAGTAGGGGACTTGGCGCCCAGCCCCAGCATTTT
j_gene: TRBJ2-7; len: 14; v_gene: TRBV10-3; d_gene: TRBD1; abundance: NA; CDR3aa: CAISVLDRVGEQYF; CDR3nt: TGTGCCATCAGCGTCCTGGACAGGGTTGGAGAGCAGTACTTC